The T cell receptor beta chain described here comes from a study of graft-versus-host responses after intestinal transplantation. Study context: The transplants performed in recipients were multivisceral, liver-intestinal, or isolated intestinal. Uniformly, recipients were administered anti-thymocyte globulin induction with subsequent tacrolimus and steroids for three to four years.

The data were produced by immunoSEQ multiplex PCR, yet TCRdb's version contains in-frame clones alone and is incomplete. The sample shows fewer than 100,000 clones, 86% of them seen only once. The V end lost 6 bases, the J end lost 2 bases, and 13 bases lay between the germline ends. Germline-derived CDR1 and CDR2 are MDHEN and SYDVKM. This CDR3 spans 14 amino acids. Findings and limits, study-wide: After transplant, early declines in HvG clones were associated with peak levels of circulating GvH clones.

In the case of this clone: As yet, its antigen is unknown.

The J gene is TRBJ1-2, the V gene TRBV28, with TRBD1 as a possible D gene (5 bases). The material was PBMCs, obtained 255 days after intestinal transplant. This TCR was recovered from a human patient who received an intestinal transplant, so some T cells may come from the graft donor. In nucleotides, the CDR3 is TGTGCCAGCAGGCGAAGGGGCACGAACTATGGCTACACCTTC. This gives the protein CASRRRGTNYGYTF.